The 28 T cell receptor beta chains reported below all come from one sample, sequenced in a study of blood T cell repertoires in COVID-19. The repertoire was sequenced with immunoSEQ multiplex PCR; TCRdb's copy has only in-frame clones and lacks some. Of around 250,000 clones listed, approximately 89% are singletons. The sequenced material came from peripheral blood. These receptors all come from a woman between 40 and 50 years old who had recovered from COVID-19.

The J gene is TRBJ2-3, the V gene TRBV7-8, with TRBD1 matching over 7 bases. The CDR3 is 15 amino acids. Germline loops: CDR1 SGHVS, CDR2 FQNEAQ. Trimming took 5 bases from V and 5 from J; bases not matched to a gene: 10. The CDR3 bases are TGTGCCAGCAGCCCGGGGACAGCCTGGGGAGATACGCAGTATTTT. It specifies CASSPGTAWGDTQYF. Based on the CDR3 plus reference TRBV7-8 and TRBJ2-3, the full variable domain is GAGVSQSPRYKVAKRGQDVALRCDPISGHVSLFWYQQALGQGPEFLTYFQNEAQLDKSGLPSDRFFAERPEGSVSTLKIQRTQQEDSAVYLCASSPGTAWGDTQYFGPGTRLTVL.

The V call is TRBV5-1, the J call TRBJ1-1; 10 positions agree with TRBD1. Germline V lookup: CDR1 SGHRS, CDR2 YFSETQ. J gave up 4 bases and V 2 bases, and 8 bases lay outside the gene matches. The CDR3 contains 16 residues. The CDR3 spells CASSFTGTGDSTEAFF. The CDR3 DNA reads TGCGCCAGCAGCTTCACCGGGACAGGGGACTCCACTGAAGCTTTCTTT.

This clone was counted a single time. This chain joins TRBV9 and TRBJ2-7, with 7 bases matching TRBD2. J lost 6 bases, V lost 3 bases, and 9 bases had no gene match. The CDR3 covers 14 residues. The germline CDR1 and CDR2 sequences are SGDLS and YYNGEE. The CDR3 DNA follows: TGTGCCAGCAGCGCTTCGCTGGGGGGGGTCGAGCAGTACTTC. The encoded protein is CASSASLGGVEQYF. The entire variable domain, with the rest obtained from reference TRBV9 and TRBJ2-7, is as follows: DSGVTQTPKHLITATGQRVTLRCSPRSGDLSVYWYQQSLDQGLQFLIQYYNGEERAKGNILERFSAQQFPDLHSELNLSSLELGDSALYFCASSASLGGVEQYFGPGTRLTVT.

This chain connects TRBV4-3 to TRBJ2-1, with 8 nucleotides matching TRBD2. Unmatched junction bases numbered 17, after V lost 4 bases and J lost 12 bases. Germline loops: CDR1 LGHNA, CDR2 YSLEER. The CDR3 extends over 16 amino acids. The CDR3 reads CASSPSRTSRTLWQFF. CDR3 in DNA: TGCGCCAGCAGCCCCTCACGGACTAGCAGGACCCTTTGGCAGTTCTTC.

The sample holds a few counts of this clone. The chain recombines TRBV5-4 with TRBJ1-2; D uncertain. The germline gives CDR1 SGHNT, CDR2 YYREEE (reference sequence). The CDR3 runs 14 residues. V lost 0 bases to trimming and J lost 7 bases, with 13 bases between them. This chain's CDR3 is CASSLERQSGGYTF. The CDR3 bases are TGTGCCAGCAGCTTGGAGCGGCAGTCCGGTGGCTACACCTTC.

The DNA for the CDR3 is TGTGCCAGCAGCACCTCAGGACAGTCCAAAAACATTCAGTACTTC. Translating gives CASSTSGQSKNIQYF. The rearrangement joins TRBV9 to TRBJ2-4; TRBD1 might be the D (6 bases). The CDR3 is made up of 15 amino acids. The V end was cut by 4 bases, the J end by 2 bases, with 13 bases between. Looked up from germline, CDR1 is SGDLS and CDR2 is YYNGEE.

The rearrangement links TRBV7-7 to TRBJ2-1; 10 bases are a match to TRBD1. Germline-derived CDR1 and CDR2 are SSHAT and FNYEAQ (reference sequence). V lost 5 bases and J lost 5; bases outside the gene matches: 9. The CDR3 runs 16 residues. CDR3 protein: CASSPTRDRGNNEQFF. CDR3 coding DNA: TGTGCCAGCAGCCCGACCCGGGACAGGGGAAACAATGAGCAGTTCTTC. Supplemented by reference TRBV7-7 and TRBJ2-1, the full variable domain reads GAGVSQSPRYKVTKRGQDVTLRCDPISSHATLYWYQQALGQGPEFLTYFNYEAQPDKSGLPSDRFSAERPEGSISTLTIQRTEQRDSAMYRCASSPTRDRGNNEQFFGPGTRLTVL.

V gene TRBV6-5 combines with J gene TRBJ2-2; 7 bases line up with TRBD1. Germline V gene lookup returns CDR1 MNHEY and CDR2 SVGAGI. The CDR3 has 15 residues. V shed 6 bases and J 0 bases; nucleotides not matched to a gene: 4. CDR3 region: CASRPQGANTGELFF. Written as DNA, the CDR3 is TGTGCCAGCAGGCCTCAGGGGGCGAACACCGGGGAGCTGTTTTTT.

This chain links TRBV6-5 with TRBJ1-2, with D maybe TRBD1 (5 bases). The CDR3 consists of 14 residues. Trimming removed 3 bases at V and 8 bases at J, with 16 bases between. CDR1 is MNHEY, CDR2 SVGAGI, per germline. For the CDR3, the DNA is TGTGCCAGCAGTTATCGGGGGGGTTCCGTCGGCTACACCTTC. Amino acids: CASSYRGGSVGYTF.

This clone was picked up one time. This rearrangement joins TRBV5-4 to TRBJ2-2; 13 positions agree with TRBD2. CDR1 and CDR2 from the germline V gene are SGHNT and YYREEE (reference sequence). Trimming took 4 bases from V and 6 from J; bases not matched to a gene: 6. This CDR3 contains 16 residues. As DNA, the CDR3 is TGTGCCAGCAGCACTAGCGGGAGGGCCCGTGCCGGGGAGCTGTTTTTT. Translation: CASSTSGRARAGELFF.

The chain links TRBV5-1 to TRBJ1-2; 7 positions agree with TRBD1. Germline V gene data show CDR1 as SGHRS and CDR2 as YFSETQ. CDR3 size: 15 residues. With 1 base clipped from V and 4 bases from J, the junction kept 7 bases outside the gene matches. This chain's CDR3 is CASSLWLQGPYGYTF. The CDR3 nucleotides read TGCGCCAGCAGCTTGTGGTTACAGGGGCCCTATGGCTACACCTTC.

CDR3 nucleotide sequence: TGTGCCAGCAGTGGACACTCCTACGAGCAGTACGTC. This sequence encodes CASSGHSYEQYV. The chain employs TRBV6-6 and TRBJ2-7, with D possibly matching TRBD1 (5 bases). Germline V gene sequence: CDR1 MNHNY, CDR2 SVGAGI (reference sequence). V was trimmed by 5 bases and J by 0 bases, leaving 5 bases between them. The CDR3 length is 12 residues.

The V call is TRBV14, the J call TRBJ2-6; TRBD1 aligns across 7 bases. CDR1 and CDR2 from the germline V gene are SGHDN and FVKESK. CDR3 size: 18 residues. The ends lost 1 base at V and 0 bases at J; junction bases unmatched: 6. The DNA for the CDR3 is TGTGCCAGCAGCCAAGTTGCAGGGGACAGCTCTGGGGCCAACGTCCTGACTTTC. Encoded protein: CASSQVAGDSSGANVLTF.

This clone turned up a few times. The V call is TRBV7-9, the J call TRBJ2-7; TRBD1 agrees at 10 bases. Germline V gives CDR1 SEHNR, CDR2 FQNEAQ (reference sequence). The CDR3 length is 14 residues. The V gene end was trimmed by 5 bases and the J gene end by 6 bases; junction bases not matched to a gene: 7. The CDR3 DNA follows: TGTGCCAGCAGCCTCGGGACAGGGGAAGGCGAGCAGTACTTC. It specifies CASSLGTGEGEQYF.

The rearrangement joins TRBV29-1 to TRBJ2-1; D unresolved. The CDR3 loop spans 12 amino acids. V was clipped by 1 base and J by 8 bases, with 9 bases between them. The germline V gene encodes CDR1 SQVTM and CDR2 ANQGSEA. The CDR3 spells CSVEGLADEQFF. As DNA, the CDR3 is TGCAGCGTTGAAGGGTTAGCCGATGAGCAGTTCTTC.

The chain is built from TRBV6-2 or TRBV6-3 and TRBJ2-3; D may be TRBD2 (6 bases). The CDR3 covers 20 residues. V lost 2 bases to trimming and J lost 4 bases, with 28 bases between them. Germline values: CDR1 MNHEY, CDR2 SVGEGT. The CDR3 nucleotides are TGTGCCAGCAGTTACCTCCTTACACGTTTGGGGGGAGTACGCGCAGATACGCAGTATTTT. Protein product: CASSYLLTRLGGVRADTQYF.

The chain couples TRBV12-5 to TRBJ2-2; 8 bases map to TRBD1. This CDR3 has 14 amino acids. The trim removed 4 bases at V and 4 bases at J, leaving 2 bases unmatched. Germline V CDR1 and CDR2: LGHNT, FRNRAP. The CDR3 sequence: CASGSGQVTGELFF. The CDR3 coding sequence is TGTGCTAGTGGTTCGGGACAGGTCACCGGGGAGCTGTTTTTT.

The chain is built from TRBV28 and TRBJ1-1; D is ambiguous. The germline gives CDR1 MDHEN, CDR2 SYDVKM. This CDR3 region has 15 residues. The V end lost 1 base, the J end lost 1 base, and 10 bases lay between the germline ends. CDR3 protein: CASSLLRHPNTEAFF. In nucleotides, the CDR3 is TGTGCCAGCAGTTTATTGCGACACCCGAACACTGAAGCTTTCTTT.

Written as DNA, the CDR3 is TGTGCCAGCAGTTTATCCGGGAACACCGGGGAGCTGTTTTTT. Its translation: CASSLSGNTGELFF. The rearrangement uses TRBV27 and TRBJ2-2; unclear D gene. This CDR3 has 14 amino acids. The germline V and J ends were trimmed by 0 bases and 1 base, with 3 bases remaining between them. From germline, CDR1 is MNHEY and CDR2 SMNVEV (reference sequence).

The genes are TRBV29-1 and TRBJ1-2; possible D gene TRBD1, 5 bases. Germline assignment: CDR1 SQVTM and CDR2 ANQGSEA. The CDR3 spans 13 residues. Trimming took 5 bases from V and 1 from J, leaving 11 bases between them. CDR3 residues: CSVPGGDNYGYTF. DNA of the CDR3: TGCAGCGTTCCCGGGGGGGATAACTATGGCTACACCTTC.

V usage is TRBV29-1 and J usage is TRBJ1-4, with 9 nucleotides matching TRBD1. The CDR3 has 14 amino acids. The V segment lost 7 bases and the J segment 5 bases; nucleotides outside the gene matches: 8. Germline V gene sequence: CDR1 SQVTM, CDR2 ANQGSEA. CDR3 residues: CSATGGGRNEKLFF. CDR3 sequence (DNA): TGCAGCGCGACAGGGGGGGGCCGCAATGAAAAACTGTTTTTT.

The genes are TRBV10-3 and TRBJ1-1; 11 bases map to TRBD1. Losses at the gene ends were 3 bases for V and 5 bases for J; bases not matched to a gene: 5. The CDR3 contains 15 residues. The germline V gene encodes CDR1 ENHRY and CDR2 SYGVKD. CDR3 DNA sequence: TGTGCCATCAGTGAAGGACAGGGGGCCGGGACTGAAGCTTTCTTT. Translation gives CAISEGQGAGTEAFF.

CDR3 sequence: CASGPRGRPFIDNEQFF. DNA for the CDR3: TGTGCTAGTGGACCCCGAGGTCGCCCCTTTATAGACAATGAGCAGTTCTTC. The rearrangement uses TRBV12-5 and TRBJ2-1; D not resolved. Trimming stripped 6 bases from V and 5 bases from J, with 23 bases between. CDR1 is LGHNT, CDR2 FRNRAP, per germline. This CDR3 comprises 17 residues.

This clone appeared once. This chain links TRBV11-2 with TRBJ2-7; the match to TRBD2 covers 12 bases. Germline lookup yields CDR1 SGHAT and CDR2 FQNNGV. CDR3 length equals 14 residues. V trimming: 8 bases; J trimming: 4 bases; junction bases outside the gene matches: 6. The CDR3 nucleotides are TGTGCCAGCGGCAGGACTAGCGGGGTTTACGAGCAGTACGTC. Residues: CASGRTSGVYEQYV.

This sequence joins TRBV29-1 and TRBJ2-5; 13 nucleotides agree with TRBD2. Germline CDR1 is SQVTM and CDR2 is ANQGSEA. With 6 bases clipped from V and 1 base from J, the junction kept 5 bases outside the gene matches. The CDR3 contains 15 residues. Here the CDR3 reads CSVAGLAGIQETQYF. CDR3 DNA: TGCAGCGTCGCGGGACTAGCGGGGATCCAAGAGACCCAGTACTTC.

J is TRBJ2-2 and V is TRBV19, with 7 bases fitting TRBD2. The CDR3 runs to 16 residues. The germline CDR1 and CDR2 sequences are LNHDA and SQIVND (reference sequence). V trimming: 0 bases; J trimming: 1 base; junction bases outside the gene matches: 2. The CDR3: CASSIDASGNTGELFF. In DNA, the CDR3 is TGTGCCAGTAGTATAGACGCTAGCGGGAACACCGGGGAGCTGTTTTTT.

V usage is TRBV5-6 and J usage is TRBJ1-2; 9 bases are a match to TRBD1. CDR3 size: 16 residues. Germline lookup yields CDR1 SGHDT and CDR2 YYEEEE. J gave up 6 bases and V 0 bases, and 9 bases lay outside the gene matches. Here the CDR3 reads CASSLDFWTGDDGYTF. The CDR3 nucleotides read TGTGCCAGCAGCTTGGATTTCTGGACAGGGGATGATGGCTACACCTTC.

J is TRBJ2-1 and V is TRBV23-1; 7 bases are a match to TRBD1. TRBV23-1 is placed among ORFs of uncertain function. V was pared by 4 bases and J by 7 bases, with 16 bases of the junction left unmatched. CDR3 size: 17 residues. The CDR3 loop reads CASSRLYTWTGQNEQFF. The CDR3 region has the DNA TGCGCCAGCAGTCGATTATATACCTGGACAGGCCAAAATGAGCAGTTCTTC.